The 14 T cell receptor beta chains below were found in one sample sequenced in a study of cytotoxic CD8 clonotypes in ibrutinib-treated CLL. Clones were read by immunoSEQ multiplex PCR, and TCRdb kept only the in-frame ones, dropping some. Counted here are under 150,000 clones, 80% to 90% occurring once; the ten biggest clones make up less than 4%. The sequencing here drew on PBMCs, taken after 24 months of ibrutinib treatment. These receptors came from a human donor with chronic lymphocytic leukemia.

The V and J genes are TRBV30 and TRBJ2-3; 9 nucleotides agree with TRBD1. Trimming at V came to 2 bases and at J to 4 bases, leaving 7 bases not matched to a gene. Germline lookup yields CDR1 GTSNPN and CDR2 SVGIG (reference sequence). The CDR3 runs to 15 residues. In nucleotides, the CDR3 is TGTGCCTGGAGTACGACAGGGGGGTTGGCAGATACGCAGTATTTT. It codes for CAWSTTGGLADTQYF.

The chain is built from TRBV30 and TRBJ2-3; 13 bases line up with TRBD2. Germline V gene sequence: CDR1 GTSNPN, CDR2 SVGIG (reference sequence). This CDR3 has 16 residues. V was pared by 5 bases and J by 0 bases, with 5 bases of the junction left unmatched. The CDR3 bases are TGTGCCTGGGAGGGGACTAGCGGGGCTAGCACAGATACGCAGTATTTT. Its translation: CAWEGTSGASTDTQYF.

The V gene is TRBV7-7, the J gene TRBJ1-1; D not certain. Deletions cut 3 bases from V and 2 bases from J, with 10 bases between. This CDR3 has 14 amino acids. The germline gives CDR1 SSHAT, CDR2 FNYEAQ (reference sequence). The DNA for the CDR3 is TGTGCCAGCAGCTTGCGGACTCTCAACACTGAAGCTTTCTTT. Translation gives CASSLRTLNTEAFF. The variable domain in full, with the rest retrieved from reference TRBV7-7 and TRBJ1-1, is GAGVSQSPRYKVTKRGQDVTLRCDPISSHATLYWYQQALGQGPEFLTYFNYEAQPDKSGLPSDRFSAERPEGSISTLTIQRTEQRDSAMYRCASSLRTLNTEAFFGQGTRLTVV.

With respect to this clone: Other nucleotide sequences from this sample produce the same CDR3. This chain uses TRBV19 with TRBJ1-1, with D unclear. Trimming cost V 1 base and J 1 base, with 7 bases left between them. In germline, CDR1 is LNHDA, CDR2 SQIVND (reference sequence). The CDR3 is made up of 14 amino acids. The CDR3 sequence is CASSIGGRNTEAFF. CDR3 DNA: TGTGCCAGTAGTATAGGCGGGAGGAACACTGAAGCTTTCTTT.

The chain couples TRBV19 to TRBJ2-5, with 9 nucleotides matching TRBD2. This CDR3 is 18 amino acids long. V dropped 4 bases and J dropped 4; count of bases not matched to a gene: 16. The germline CDR1 and CDR2 sequences are LNHDA and SQIVND (reference sequence). The CDR3 region is CASSKGWGRRGGPETQYF. The CDR3 nucleotides read TGTGCCAGTAGTAAGGGCTGGGGTCGGCGGGGGGGCCCAGAGACCCAGTACTTC.

The gene calls are TRBV7-9 and TRBJ1-6; unclear D gene. Germline CDR1 and CDR2: SEHNR and FQNEAQ (reference sequence). The CDR3 has 16 amino acids. Trimming shortened V by 1 base and J by 0 bases, and 7 bases separated the two germline ends. DNA for the CDR3: TGTGCCAGCAGCTTAGTCCCGAGCTCCTATAATTCACCCCTCCACTTT. Its translation is CASSLVPSSYNSPLHF. Using reference TRBV7-9 and TRBJ1-6 for the parts outside the CDR3, the full variable domain is DTGVSQNPRHKITKRGQNVTFRCDPISEHNRLYWYRQTLGQGPEFLTYFQNEAQLEKSRLLSDRFSAERPKGSFSTLEIQRTEQGDSAMYLCASSLVPSSYNSPLHFGNGTRLTVT.

The chain combines TRBV6-6 with TRBJ2-2; D might be TRBD2 (6 bases). Germline V gene data show CDR1 as MNHNY and CDR2 as SVGAGI (reference sequence). CDR3 length: 14 residues. V shed 2 bases and J shed 5 bases, with 9 bases lying between them. The CDR3 spells CASSYPEGTGELFF. The CDR3, as DNA: TGTGCCAGCAGTTACCCGGAGGGGACCGGGGAGCTGTTTTTT.

The CDR3 protein is CASSQVPGGTGELFF. The CDR3 DNA reads TGCGCCAGCAGCCAAGTCCCGGGGGGAACCGGGGAGCTGTTTTTT. The V gene is TRBV4-3, the J gene TRBJ2-2; 7 nucleotides align to TRBD2. This CDR3 is built from 15 residues. Germline V lookup: CDR1 LGHNA, CDR2 YSLEER. The ends lost 1 base at V and 5 bases at J; junction bases unmatched: 4.

The chain combines TRBV7-6 with TRBJ2-5; 7 bases map to TRBD2. The V gene's germline CDR1 is SGHVS and CDR2 FNYEAQ. V shed 2 bases, J shed 5 bases, and the junction held 8 bases outside the gene matches. The CDR3 extends over 15 amino acids. Here the CDR3 DNA reads TGTGCCAGCAGCTTATCCGAGGGAGGGTGGGAGACCCAGTACTTC. It codes for CASSLSEGGWETQYF.

This rearrangement joins TRBV6-4 to TRBJ2-6, with 10 bases matching TRBD1. The ends lost 5 bases at V and 0 bases at J; junction bases unmatched: 10. The CDR3 covers 19 residues. Germline lookup yields CDR1 MRHNA and CDR2 SNTAGT. CDR3 residues: CASSIPGQGFLSGANVLTF. The DNA of the CDR3 is TGTGCCAGCAGTATACCGGGACAGGGGTTCCTCTCTGGGGCCAACGTCCTGACTTTC.

The V call is TRBV7-2, the J call TRBJ2-3; the match to TRBD2 covers 9 bases. The CDR3 has 18 amino acids. Germline loops: CDR1 SGHTA, CDR2 FQGNSA. The ends lost 5 bases at V and 2 bases at J; junction bases unmatched: 14. The CDR3 loop reads CASSQSRPSGEYTDTQYF. The DNA of the CDR3 is TGTGCCAGCAGCCAATCCCGACCTAGCGGGGAGTACACAGATACGCAGTATTTT.

This clone was recorded only once. The rearrangement joins TRBV19 to TRBJ1-1, with 9 positions matching TRBD1. The CDR3 sequence is 14 residues long. The V gene's germline CDR1 is LNHDA and CDR2 SQIVND (reference sequence). V shed 3 bases and J 4 bases; nucleotides not matched to a gene: 3. CDR3 bases: TGTGCCAGTAGTATCCTACAGGGGGCCACTGAAGCTTTCTTT. It translates to CASSILQGATEAFF.

The rearrangement uses TRBV6-1 and TRBJ1-1; D call uncertain. The V and J ends lost 7 bases and 5 bases respectively, with 11 bases between them. The CDR3 loop spans 12 amino acids. CDR1 is MNHNS, CDR2 SASEGT, per germline. CDR3 bases: TGTGCCAGCACCCGAGGGAGGACTGAAGCTTTCTTT. Translation gives CASTRGRTEAFF.

This chain joins TRBV5-4 and TRBJ2-7; TRBD1 agrees at 9 bases. V was pared by 0 bases and J by 3 bases, with 1 base of the junction left unmatched. Germline loops: CDR1 SGHNT, CDR2 YYREEE (reference sequence). CDR3 length: 14 amino acids. The CDR3 is CASSLGGQGYEQYF. As DNA, the CDR3 is TGTGCCAGCAGCTTGGGGGGACAGGGCTACGAGCAGTACTTC.